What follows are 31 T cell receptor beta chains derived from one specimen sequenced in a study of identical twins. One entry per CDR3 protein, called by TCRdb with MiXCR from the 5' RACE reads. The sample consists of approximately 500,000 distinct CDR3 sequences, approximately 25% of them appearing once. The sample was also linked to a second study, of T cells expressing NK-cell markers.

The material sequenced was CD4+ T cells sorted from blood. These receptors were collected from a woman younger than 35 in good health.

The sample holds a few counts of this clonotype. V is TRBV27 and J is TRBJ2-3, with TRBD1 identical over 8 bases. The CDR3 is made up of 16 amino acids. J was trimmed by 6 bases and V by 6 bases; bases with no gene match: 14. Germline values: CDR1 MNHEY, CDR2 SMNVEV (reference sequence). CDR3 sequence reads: CASSRGRFLNTDTQYF. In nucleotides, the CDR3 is TGTGCCAGCAGCAGGGGGCGGTTCCTTAATACGGATACGCAGTATTTT.

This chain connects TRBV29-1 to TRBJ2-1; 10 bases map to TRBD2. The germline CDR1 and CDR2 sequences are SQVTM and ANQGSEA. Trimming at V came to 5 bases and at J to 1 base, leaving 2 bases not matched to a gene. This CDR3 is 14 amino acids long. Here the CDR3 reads CSVPTSGSYNEQFF. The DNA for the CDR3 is TGCAGCGTTCCGACTAGCGGGTCCTACAATGAGCAGTTCTTC.

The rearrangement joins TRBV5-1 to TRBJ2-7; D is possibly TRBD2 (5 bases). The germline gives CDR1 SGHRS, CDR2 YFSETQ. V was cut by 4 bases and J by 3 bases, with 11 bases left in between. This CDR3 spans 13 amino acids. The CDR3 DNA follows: TGCGCCAGCAGCCCGACGGGGTACTACGAGCAGTACTTC. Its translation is CASSPTGYYEQYF.

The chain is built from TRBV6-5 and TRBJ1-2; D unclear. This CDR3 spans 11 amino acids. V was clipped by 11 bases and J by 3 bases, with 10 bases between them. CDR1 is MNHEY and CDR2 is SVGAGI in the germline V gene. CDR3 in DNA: TGTGCCGCCGGGAGGGACTATGGCTACACCTTC. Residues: CAAGRDYGYTF.

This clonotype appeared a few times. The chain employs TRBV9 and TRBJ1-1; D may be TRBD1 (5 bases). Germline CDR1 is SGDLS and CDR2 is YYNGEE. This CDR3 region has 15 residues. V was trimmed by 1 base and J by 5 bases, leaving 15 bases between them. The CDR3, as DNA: TGTGCCAGCAGCGTAAGAAGCCAGGGAAGGACTGAAGCTTTCTTT. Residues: CASSVRSQGRTEAFF.

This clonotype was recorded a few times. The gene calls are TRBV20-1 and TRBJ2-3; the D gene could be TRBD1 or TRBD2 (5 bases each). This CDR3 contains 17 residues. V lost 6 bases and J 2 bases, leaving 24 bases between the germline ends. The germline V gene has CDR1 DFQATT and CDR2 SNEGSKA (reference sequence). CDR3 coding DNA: TGCAGTGCATCCCCCGCAGCCGGGGACGGGGACACAGATACGCAGTATTTT. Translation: CSASPAAGDGDTDTQYF.

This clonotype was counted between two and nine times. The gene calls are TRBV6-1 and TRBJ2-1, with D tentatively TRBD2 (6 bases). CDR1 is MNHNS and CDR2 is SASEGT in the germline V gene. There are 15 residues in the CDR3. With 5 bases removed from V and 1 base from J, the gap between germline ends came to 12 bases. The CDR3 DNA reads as TGTGCCAGCAGTACCCTGGGGGGTTCCTACAATGAGCAGTTCTTC. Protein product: CASSTLGGSYNEQFF.

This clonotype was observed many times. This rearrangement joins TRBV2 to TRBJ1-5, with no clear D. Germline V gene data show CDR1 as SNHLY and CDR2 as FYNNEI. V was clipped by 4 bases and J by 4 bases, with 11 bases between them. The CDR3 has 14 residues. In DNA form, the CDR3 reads TGTGCCAGCAGTGCCAGGCGCTTTAATCAGCCCCAGCATTTT. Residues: CASSARRFNQPQHF.

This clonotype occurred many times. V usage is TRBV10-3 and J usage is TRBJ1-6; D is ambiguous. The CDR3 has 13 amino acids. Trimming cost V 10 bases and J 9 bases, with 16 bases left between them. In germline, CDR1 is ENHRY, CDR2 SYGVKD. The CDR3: CATLDRGGSPLHF. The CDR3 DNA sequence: TGTGCCACCCTAGACCGAGGCGGTTCACCCCTCCACTTT.

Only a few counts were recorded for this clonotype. CDR3 nucleotides: TGTGCCAGCAGTACGGACAGGGGGCCCTACGAGCAGTACTTC. This encodes CASSTDRGPYEQYF. J is TRBJ2-7 and V is TRBV7-2; 11 positions agree with TRBD1. This CDR3 is built from 14 residues. J lost 2 bases, V lost 6 bases, and 3 bases had no gene match. CDR1 is SGHTA, CDR2 FQGNSA, per germline.

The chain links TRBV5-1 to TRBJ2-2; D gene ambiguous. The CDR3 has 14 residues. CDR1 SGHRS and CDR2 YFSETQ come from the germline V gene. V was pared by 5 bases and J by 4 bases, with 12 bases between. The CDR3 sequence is CASSKTPSTGELFF. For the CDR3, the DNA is TGCGCCAGCAGTAAGACCCCGAGCACCGGGGAGCTGTTTTTT.

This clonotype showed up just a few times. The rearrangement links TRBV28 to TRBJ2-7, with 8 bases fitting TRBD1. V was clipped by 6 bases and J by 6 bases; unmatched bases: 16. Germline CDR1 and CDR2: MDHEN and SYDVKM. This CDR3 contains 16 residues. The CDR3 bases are TGTGCCAGCAGCCCACTAGGACAGGGTATGGTACGCGAGCAGTACTTC. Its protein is CASSPLGQGMVREQYF.

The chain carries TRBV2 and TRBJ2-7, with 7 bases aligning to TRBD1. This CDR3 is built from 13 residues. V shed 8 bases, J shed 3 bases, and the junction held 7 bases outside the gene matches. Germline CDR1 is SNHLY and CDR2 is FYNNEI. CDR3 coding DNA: TGTGCCAGCGGCGGACAGGAAAACTACGAGCAGTACTTC. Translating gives CASGGQENYEQYF.

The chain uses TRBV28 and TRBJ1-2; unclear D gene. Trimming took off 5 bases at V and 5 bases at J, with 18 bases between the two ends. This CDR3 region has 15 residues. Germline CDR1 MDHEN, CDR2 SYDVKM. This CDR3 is CASSLLGSGGYGYTF. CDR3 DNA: TGTGCCAGCAGTCTACTGGGGTCAGGCGGTTATGGCTACACCTTC.

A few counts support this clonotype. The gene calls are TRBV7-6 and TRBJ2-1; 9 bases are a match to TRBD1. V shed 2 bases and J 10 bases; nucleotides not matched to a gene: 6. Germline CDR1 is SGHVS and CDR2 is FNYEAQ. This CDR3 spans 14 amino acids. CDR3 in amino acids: CASSLSDRGREQFF. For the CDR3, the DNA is TGTGCCAGCAGCTTATCGGACAGGGGTAGAGAGCAGTTCTTC. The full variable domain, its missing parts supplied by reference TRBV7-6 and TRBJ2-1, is GAGVSQSPRYKVTKRGQDVALRCDPISGHVSLYWYRQALGQGPEFLTYFNYEAQQDKSGLPNDRFSAERPEGSISTLTIQRTEQRDSAMYRCASSLSDRGREQFFGPGTRLTVL.

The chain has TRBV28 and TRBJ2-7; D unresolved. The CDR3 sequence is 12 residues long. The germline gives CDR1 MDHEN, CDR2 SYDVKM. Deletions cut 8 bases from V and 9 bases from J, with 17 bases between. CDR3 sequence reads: CASGKTALRQYF. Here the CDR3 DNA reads TGTGCCAGCGGGAAGACTGCTTTGAGGCAGTACTTC.

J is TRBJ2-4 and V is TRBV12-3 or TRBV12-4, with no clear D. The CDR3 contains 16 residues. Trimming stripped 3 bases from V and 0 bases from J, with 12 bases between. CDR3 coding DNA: TGTGCCAGCAGTTTTAGAGGTGCCCTAGCCAAAAACATTCAGTACTTC. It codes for CASSFRGALAKNIQYF.

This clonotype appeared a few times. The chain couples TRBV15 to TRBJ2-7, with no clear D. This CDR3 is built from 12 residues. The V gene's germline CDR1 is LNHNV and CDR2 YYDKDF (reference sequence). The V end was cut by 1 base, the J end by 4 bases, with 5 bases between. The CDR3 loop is CATSRAWYEQYF. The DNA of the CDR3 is TGTGCCACCAGCAGAGCCTGGTACGAGCAGTACTTC.

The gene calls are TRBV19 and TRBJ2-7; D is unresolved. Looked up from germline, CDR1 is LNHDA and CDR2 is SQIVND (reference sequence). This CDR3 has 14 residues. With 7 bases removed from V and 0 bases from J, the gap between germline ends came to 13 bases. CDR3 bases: TGTGCCAGTAAGGCAAAACGGAGCTCCTACGAGCAGTACTTC. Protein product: CASKAKRSSYEQYF.

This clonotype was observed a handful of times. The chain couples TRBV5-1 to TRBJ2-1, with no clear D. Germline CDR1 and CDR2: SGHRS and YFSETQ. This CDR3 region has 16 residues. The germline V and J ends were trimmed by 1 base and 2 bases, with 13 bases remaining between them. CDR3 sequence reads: CASSLQPDPTYNEQFF. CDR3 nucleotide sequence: TGCGCCAGCAGCTTGCAGCCCGACCCCACCTACAATGAGCAGTTCTTC.

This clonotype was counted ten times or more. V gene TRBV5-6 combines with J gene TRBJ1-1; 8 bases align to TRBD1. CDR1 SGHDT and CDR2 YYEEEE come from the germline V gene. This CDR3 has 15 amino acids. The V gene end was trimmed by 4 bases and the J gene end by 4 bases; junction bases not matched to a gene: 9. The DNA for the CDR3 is TGTGCCAGCAGCAGGGGGGCAGGGGGCGTCACTGAAGCTTTCTTT. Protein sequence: CASSRGAGGVTEAFF.

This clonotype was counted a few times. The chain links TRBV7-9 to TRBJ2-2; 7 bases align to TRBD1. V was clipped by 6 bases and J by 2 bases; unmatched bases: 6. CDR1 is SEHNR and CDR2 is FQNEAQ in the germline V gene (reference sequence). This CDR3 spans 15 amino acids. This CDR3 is CASSPQGPNTGELFF. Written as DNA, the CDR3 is TGTGCCAGCAGTCCACAGGGGCCCAACACCGGGGAGCTGTTTTTT.

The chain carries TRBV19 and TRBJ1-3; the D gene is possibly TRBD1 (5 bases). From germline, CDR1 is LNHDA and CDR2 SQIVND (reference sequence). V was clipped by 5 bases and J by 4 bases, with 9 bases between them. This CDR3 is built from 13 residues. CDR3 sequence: CASSADKGNTIYF. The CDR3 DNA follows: TGTGCCAGTAGTGCGGACAAAGGAAACACCATATATTTT.

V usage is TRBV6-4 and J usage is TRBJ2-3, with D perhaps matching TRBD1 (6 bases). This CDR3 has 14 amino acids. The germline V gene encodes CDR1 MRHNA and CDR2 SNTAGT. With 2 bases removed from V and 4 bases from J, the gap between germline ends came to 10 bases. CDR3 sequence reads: CASSDGPGADTQYF. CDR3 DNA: TGTGCCAGCAGTGACGGTCCAGGGGCAGATACGCAGTATTTT.

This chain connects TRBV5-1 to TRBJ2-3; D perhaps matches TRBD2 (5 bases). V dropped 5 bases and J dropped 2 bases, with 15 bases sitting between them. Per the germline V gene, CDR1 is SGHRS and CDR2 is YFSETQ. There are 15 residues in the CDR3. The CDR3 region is CASRARTADTDTQYF. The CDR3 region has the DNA TGCGCCAGCAGGGCCAGGACTGCTGACACAGATACGCAGTATTTT.

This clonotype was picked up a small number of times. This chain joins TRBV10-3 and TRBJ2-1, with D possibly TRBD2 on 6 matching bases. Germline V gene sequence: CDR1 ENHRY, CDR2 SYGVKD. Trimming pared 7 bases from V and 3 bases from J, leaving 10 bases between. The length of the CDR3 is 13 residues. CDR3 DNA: TGTGCCATCACCGGGAGTAACTACAATGAGCAGTTCTTC. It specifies CAITGSNYNEQFF.

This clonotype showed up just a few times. CDR3 sequence: CATRTGGPGNTEAFF. The CDR3 DNA sequence: TGTGCCACCCGGACAGGGGGGCCGGGGAACACTGAAGCTTTCTTT. The chain uses TRBV10-3 and TRBJ1-1; 10 bases match TRBD1. In germline, CDR1 is ENHRY, CDR2 SYGVKD. Trimming removed 10 bases from V and 1 base from J; junction bases left unmatched: 9. The length of the CDR3 is 15 residues.

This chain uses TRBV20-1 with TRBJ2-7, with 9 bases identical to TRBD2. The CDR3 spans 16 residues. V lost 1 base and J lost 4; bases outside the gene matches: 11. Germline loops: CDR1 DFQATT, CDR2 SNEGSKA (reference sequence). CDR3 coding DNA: TGCAGTGCTAGAGTCCGCGGACTAGCGAACCTTTACGAGCAGTACTTC. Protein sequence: CSARVRGLANLYEQYF.

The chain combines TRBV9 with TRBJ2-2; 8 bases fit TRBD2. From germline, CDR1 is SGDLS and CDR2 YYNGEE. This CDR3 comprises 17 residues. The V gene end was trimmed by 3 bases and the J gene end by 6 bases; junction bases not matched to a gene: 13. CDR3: CASSGLIRTSFPGELFF. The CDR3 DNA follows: TGTGCCAGCAGCGGACTAATCCGGACTAGCTTTCCCGGGGAGCTGTTTTTT.

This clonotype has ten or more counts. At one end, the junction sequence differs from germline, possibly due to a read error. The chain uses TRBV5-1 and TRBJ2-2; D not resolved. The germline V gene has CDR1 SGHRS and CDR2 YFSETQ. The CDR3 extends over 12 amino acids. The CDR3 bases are TGTGCCAGCAGCCGCGACACCGGGGAGCTGTTTTTT. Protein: CASSRDTGELFF.

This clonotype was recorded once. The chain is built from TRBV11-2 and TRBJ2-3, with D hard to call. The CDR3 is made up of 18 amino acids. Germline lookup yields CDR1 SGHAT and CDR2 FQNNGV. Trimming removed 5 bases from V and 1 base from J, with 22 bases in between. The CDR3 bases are TGTGCCAGCAGCCCACGCGGACGGGCCCTTTCGGGCACAGATACGCAGTATTTT. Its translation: CASSPRGRALSGTDTQYF. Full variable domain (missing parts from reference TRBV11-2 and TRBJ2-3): EAGVAQSPRYKIIEKRQSVAFWCNPISGHATLYWYQQILGQGPKLLIQFQNNGVVDDSQLPKDRFSAERLKGVDSTLKIQPAKLEDSAVYLCASSPRGRALSGTDTQYFGPGTRLTVL.